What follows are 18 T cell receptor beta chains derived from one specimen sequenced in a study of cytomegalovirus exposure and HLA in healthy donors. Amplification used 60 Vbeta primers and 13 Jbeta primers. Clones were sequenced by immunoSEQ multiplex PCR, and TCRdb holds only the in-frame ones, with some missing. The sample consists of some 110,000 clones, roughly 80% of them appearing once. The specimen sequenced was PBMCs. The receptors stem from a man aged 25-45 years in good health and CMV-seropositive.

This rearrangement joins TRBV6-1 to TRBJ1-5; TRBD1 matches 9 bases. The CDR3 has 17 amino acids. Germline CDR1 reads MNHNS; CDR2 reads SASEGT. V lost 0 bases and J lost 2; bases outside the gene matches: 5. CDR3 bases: TGTGCCAGCAGTGAAGCTAGGGGACAGGGTGGCAATCAGCCCCAGCATTTT. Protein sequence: CASSEARGQGGNQPQHF.

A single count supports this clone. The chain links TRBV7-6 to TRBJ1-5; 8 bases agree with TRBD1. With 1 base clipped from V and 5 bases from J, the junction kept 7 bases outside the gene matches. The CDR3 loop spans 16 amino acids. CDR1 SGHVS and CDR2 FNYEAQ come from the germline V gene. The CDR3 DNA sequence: TGTGCCAGCAGCTTAGGCCCCCAGGGGGCGGATCAGCCCCAGCATTTT. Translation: CASSLGPQGADQPQHF. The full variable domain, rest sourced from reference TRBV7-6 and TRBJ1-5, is GAGVSQSPRYKVTKRGQDVALRCDPISGHVSLYWYRQALGQGPEFLTYFNYEAQQDKSGLPNDRFSAERPEGSISTLTIQRTEQRDSAMYRCASSLGPQGADQPQHFGDGTRLSIL.

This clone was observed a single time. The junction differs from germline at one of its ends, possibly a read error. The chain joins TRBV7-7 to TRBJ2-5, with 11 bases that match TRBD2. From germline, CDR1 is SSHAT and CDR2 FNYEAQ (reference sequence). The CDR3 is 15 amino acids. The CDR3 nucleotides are TGTGCTAGCAGCTCAGGGCTAGCGGGGGGAGAGACCCAGTACTTC. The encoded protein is CASSSGLAGGETQYF.

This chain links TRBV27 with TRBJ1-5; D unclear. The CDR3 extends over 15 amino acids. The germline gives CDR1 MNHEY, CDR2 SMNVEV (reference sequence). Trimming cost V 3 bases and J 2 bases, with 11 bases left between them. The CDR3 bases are TGTGCCAGCAGTTTGGAGGTGGGAGGCAATCAGCCCCAGCATTTT. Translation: CASSLEVGGNQPQHF.

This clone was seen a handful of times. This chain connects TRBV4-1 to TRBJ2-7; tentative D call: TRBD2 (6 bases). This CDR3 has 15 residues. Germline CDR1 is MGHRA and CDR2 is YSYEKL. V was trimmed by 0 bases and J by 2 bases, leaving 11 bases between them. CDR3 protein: CASSQDSGRAYEQYF. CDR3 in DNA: TGCGCCAGCAGCCAAGATTCCGGGAGAGCCTACGAGCAGTACTTC.

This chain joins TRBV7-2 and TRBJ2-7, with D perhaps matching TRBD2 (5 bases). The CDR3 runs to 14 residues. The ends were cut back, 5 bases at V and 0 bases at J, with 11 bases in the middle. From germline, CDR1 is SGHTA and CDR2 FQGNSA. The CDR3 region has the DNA TGTGCCAGCAGCGCCCCTGGGAGCTCCTACGAGCAGTACTTC. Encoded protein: CASSAPGSSYEQYF. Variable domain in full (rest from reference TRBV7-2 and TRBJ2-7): GAGVSQSPSNKVTEKGKDVELRCDPISGHTALYWYRQSLGQGLEFLIYFQGNSAPDKSGLPSDRFSAERTGGSVSTLTIQRTQQEDSAVYLCASSAPGSSYEQYFGPGTRLTVT.

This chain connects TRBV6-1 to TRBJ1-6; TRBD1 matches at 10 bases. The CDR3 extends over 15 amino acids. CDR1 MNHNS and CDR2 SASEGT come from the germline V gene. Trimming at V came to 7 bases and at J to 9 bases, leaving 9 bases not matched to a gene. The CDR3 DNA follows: TGTGCCAGCAATATGGACAGGGGGGTAAGTTCACCCCTCCACTTT. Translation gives CASNMDRGVSSPLHF.

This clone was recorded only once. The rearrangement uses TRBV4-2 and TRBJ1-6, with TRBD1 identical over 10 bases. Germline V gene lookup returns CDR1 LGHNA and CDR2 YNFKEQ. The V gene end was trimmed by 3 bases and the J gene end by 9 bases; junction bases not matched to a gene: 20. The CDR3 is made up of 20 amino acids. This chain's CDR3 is CASSQRVDRGQGKKGSPLHF. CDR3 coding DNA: TGTGCCAGCAGCCAGCGGGTCGACAGGGGGCAGGGAAAAAAGGGTTCACCCCTCCACTTT.

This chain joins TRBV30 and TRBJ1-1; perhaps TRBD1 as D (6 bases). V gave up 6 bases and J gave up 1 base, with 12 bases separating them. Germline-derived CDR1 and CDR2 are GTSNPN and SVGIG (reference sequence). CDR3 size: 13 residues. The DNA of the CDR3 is TGTGCCTGCCTCGGGGGGGCGAACACTGAAGCTTTCTTT. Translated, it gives CACLGGANTEAFF.

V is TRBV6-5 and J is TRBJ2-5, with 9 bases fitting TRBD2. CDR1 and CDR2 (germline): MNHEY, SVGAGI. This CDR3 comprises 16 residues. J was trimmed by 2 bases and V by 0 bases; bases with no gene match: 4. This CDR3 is CASSYSSSGGQETQYF. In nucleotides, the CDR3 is TGTGCCAGCAGTTACTCGAGTAGCGGGGGACAAGAGACCCAGTACTTC.

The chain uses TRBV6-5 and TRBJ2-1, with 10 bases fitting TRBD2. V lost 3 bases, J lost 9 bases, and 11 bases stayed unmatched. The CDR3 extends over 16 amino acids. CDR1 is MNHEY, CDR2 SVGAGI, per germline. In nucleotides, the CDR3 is TGTGCCAGCAGTTATCGGCCGGGACTAGCGTCGGGTGAGCAGTTCTTC. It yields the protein CASSYRPGLASGEQFF.

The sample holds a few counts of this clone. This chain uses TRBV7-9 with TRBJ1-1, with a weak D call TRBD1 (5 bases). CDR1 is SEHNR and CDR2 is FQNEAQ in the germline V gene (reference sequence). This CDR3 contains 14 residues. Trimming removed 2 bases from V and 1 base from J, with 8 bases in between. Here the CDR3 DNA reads TGTGCCAGCAGCTTATACACAGGGAACACTGAAGCTTTCTTT. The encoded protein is CASSLYTGNTEAFF.

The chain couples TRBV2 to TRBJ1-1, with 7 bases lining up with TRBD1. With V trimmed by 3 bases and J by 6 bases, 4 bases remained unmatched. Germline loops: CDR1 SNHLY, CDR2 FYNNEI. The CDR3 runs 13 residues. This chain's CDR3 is CASSEDRIAEAFF. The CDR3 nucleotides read TGTGCCAGCAGTGAGGACAGGATCGCTGAAGCTTTCTTT.

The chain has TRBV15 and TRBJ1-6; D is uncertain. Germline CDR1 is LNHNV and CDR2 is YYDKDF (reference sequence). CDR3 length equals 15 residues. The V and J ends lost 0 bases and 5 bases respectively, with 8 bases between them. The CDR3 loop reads CATSRDSVNNSPLHF. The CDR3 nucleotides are TGTGCCACCAGCAGAGATTCAGTGAATAATTCACCCCTCCACTTT.

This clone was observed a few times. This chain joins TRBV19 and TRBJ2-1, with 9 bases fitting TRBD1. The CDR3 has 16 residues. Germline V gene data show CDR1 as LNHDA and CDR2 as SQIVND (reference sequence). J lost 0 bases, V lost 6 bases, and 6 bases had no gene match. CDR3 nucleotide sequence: TGTGCCAGTAGCCCCGGGACAGGGAGCTCCTACAATGAGCAGTTCTTC. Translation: CASSPGTGSSYNEQFF.

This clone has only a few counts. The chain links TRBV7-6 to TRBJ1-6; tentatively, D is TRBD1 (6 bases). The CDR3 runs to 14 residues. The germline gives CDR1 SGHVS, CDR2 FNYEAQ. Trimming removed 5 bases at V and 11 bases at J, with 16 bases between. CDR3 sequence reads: CASSRGGPDPPLHF. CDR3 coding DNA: TGTGCCAGCAGCCGGGGGGGGCCGGACCCACCCCTCCACTTT. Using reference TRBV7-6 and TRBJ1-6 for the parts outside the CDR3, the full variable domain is GAGVSQSPRYKVTKRGQDVALRCDPISGHVSLYWYRQALGQGPEFLTYFNYEAQQDKSGLPNDRFSAERPEGSISTLTIQRTEQRDSAMYRCASSRGGPDPPLHFGNGTRLTVT.

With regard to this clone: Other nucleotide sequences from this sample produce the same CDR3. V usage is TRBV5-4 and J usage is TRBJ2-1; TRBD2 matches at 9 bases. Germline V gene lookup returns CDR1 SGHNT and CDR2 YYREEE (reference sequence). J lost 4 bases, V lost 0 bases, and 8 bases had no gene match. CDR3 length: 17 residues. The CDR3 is CASSLVVAGAIYNEQFF. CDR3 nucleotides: TGTGCCAGCAGCTTGGTTGTAGCGGGGGCTATATACAATGAGCAGTTCTTC.

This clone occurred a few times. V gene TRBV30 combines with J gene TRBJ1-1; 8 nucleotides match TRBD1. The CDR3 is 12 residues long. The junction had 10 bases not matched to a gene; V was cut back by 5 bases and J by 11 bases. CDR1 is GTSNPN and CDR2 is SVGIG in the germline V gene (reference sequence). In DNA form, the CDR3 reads TGTGCCTGGCGATCTTTGGACAGGGCGGCTTTCTTT. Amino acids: CAWRSLDRAAFF.